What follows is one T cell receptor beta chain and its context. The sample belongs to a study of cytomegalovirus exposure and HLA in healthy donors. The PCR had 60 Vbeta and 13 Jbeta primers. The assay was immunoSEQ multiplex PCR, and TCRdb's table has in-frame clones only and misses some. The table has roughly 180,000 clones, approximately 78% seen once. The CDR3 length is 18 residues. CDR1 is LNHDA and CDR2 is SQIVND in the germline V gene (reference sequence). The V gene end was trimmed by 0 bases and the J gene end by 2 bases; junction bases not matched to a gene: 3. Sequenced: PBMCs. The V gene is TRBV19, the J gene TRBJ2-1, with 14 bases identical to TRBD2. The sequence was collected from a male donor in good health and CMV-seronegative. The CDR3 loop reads CASSIDRTSGGTYNEQFF. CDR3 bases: TGTGCCAGTAGTATAGATCGGACTAGCGGGGGGACCTACAATGAGCAGTTCTTC. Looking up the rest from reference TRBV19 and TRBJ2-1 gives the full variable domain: DGGITQSPKYLFRKEGQNVTLSCEQNLNHDAMYWYRQDPGQGLRLIYYSQIVNDFQKGDIAEGYSVSREKKESFPLTVTSAQKNPTAFYLCASSIDRTSGGTYNEQFFGPGTRLTVL.